In its sample, the clone carrying this T cell receptor beta chain was seen once. The antigen is not known. CD45RO-negative, CCR7-positively selected cells formed the naive CD8 fraction, excluding terminally differentiated effector memory CD45RA+ cells. The sample comes from a study of shared clonotypes between healthy human individuals. Assay execution proceeded at the deep level. Several immunoSEQ plates received, in even portions, the genomic DNA of each subset. The method was immunoSEQ multiplex PCR; TCRdb's version includes in-frame clones alone and lacks a portion of them. The data show over 2 million clones, about 95% seen once. Germline CDR1 ENHRY, CDR2 SYGVKD. The CDR3 length is 13 residues. V lost 3 bases and J lost 5, with 7 bases in between. Study-wide results and limits: Non-shared clonotypes displayed generation probabilities falling below those of clonotypes present in all four donors.

This TCR derives from a man aged 18 to 30 in good health. The genes are TRBV10-3 and TRBJ2-2, with D hard to call. The sample taken for sequencing was naive CD8+ T cells sorted from blood. The CDR3 DNA follows: TGTGCCATCAGTGAACGGGCGACCGGGGAGCTGTTTTTT. Residues: CAISERATGELFF.